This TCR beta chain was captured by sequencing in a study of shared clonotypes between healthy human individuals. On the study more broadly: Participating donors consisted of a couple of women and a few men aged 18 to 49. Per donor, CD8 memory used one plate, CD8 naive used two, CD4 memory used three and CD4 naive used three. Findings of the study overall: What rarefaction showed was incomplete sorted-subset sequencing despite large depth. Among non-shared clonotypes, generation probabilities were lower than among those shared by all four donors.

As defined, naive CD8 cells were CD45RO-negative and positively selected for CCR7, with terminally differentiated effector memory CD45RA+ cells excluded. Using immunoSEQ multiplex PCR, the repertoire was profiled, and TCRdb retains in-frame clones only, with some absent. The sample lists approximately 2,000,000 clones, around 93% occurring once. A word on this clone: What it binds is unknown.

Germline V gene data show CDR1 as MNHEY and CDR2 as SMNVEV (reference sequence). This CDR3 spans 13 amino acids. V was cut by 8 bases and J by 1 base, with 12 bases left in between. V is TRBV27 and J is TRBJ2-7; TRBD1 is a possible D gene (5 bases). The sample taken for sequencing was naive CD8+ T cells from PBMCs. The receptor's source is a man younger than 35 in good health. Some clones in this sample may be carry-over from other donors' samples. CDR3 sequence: CASQGDRSYEQYF. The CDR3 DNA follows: TGTGCCAGCCAGGGTGACAGATCCTACGAGCAGTACTTC.